Shown below are 6 T cell receptor beta chains from a single sample sequenced in a study of graft-versus-host responses after intestinal transplantation. Profiled with immunoSEQ multiplex PCR; TCRdb holds only in-frame clones, not every one. This sample carries more than 95,000 clones, 93% of them seen once, and the ten largest clones take under 1.5%. These receptors' antigens are unknown. The sequencing used unstimulated CD8+ T cells sorted from spleen or lymph node cells, collected before intestinal transplant. All receptors derive from a human donor who received an intestinal transplant.

The chain uses TRBV19 and TRBJ2-1; 8 nucleotides align to TRBD1. This CDR3 region has 17 residues. Unmatched junction bases numbered 8, after V lost 1 base and J lost 3 bases. Germline V lookup: CDR1 LNHDA, CDR2 SQIVND (reference sequence). The CDR3 nucleotides read TGTGCCAGTAGTATAGTCCCCGGAGACAGGGGCTACAATGAGCAGTTCTTC. Residues: CASSIVPGDRGYNEQFF.

The V call is TRBV12-5, the J call TRBJ1-4; 7 bases are shared with TRBD1. Germline CDR1 reads LGHNT; CDR2 reads FRNRAP. The CDR3 is 18 amino acids. V lost 0 bases to trimming and J lost 7 bases; unmatched junction nucleotides: 14. The CDR3 sequence: CASGLVRSDGRGTEKLFF. Here the CDR3 DNA reads TGTGCTAGTGGTTTGGTAAGATCGGACGGCAGGGGGACTGAAAAACTGTTTTTT. The full variable domain, with the rest looked up from reference TRBV12-5 and TRBJ1-4, is DARVTQTPRHKVTEMGQEVTMRCQPILGHNTVFWYRQTMMQGLELLAYFRNRAPLDDSGMPKDRFSAEMPDATLATLKIQPSEPRDSAVYFCASGLVRSDGRGTEKLFFGSGTQLSVL.

This chain links TRBV7-8 with TRBJ1-4, with D perhaps TRBD1 (5 bases). The germline V gene has CDR1 SGHVS and CDR2 FQNEAQ. The V and J ends lost 4 bases and 6 bases respectively, with 15 bases between them. This CDR3 is 15 amino acids long. Here the CDR3 reads CASSYSGLGDEKLFF. The CDR3, as DNA: TGTGCCAGCAGCTACTCAGGGTTAGGAGATGAAAAACTGTTTTTT.

The genes are TRBV9 and TRBJ1-1; D remains ambiguous. V lost 0 bases and J lost 4, with 13 bases in between. CDR1 and CDR2 from the germline V gene are SGDLS and YYNGEE. This CDR3 contains 15 residues. The CDR3 is CASSVAEGWGTEAFF. In nucleotides, the CDR3 is TGTGCCAGCAGCGTAGCGGAGGGTTGGGGCACTGAAGCTTTCTTT.

The chain uses TRBV5-6 and TRBJ1-1; D might be TRBD1 (6 bases). V shed 2 bases and J shed 3 bases, with 11 bases lying between them. Germline CDR1 SGHDT, CDR2 YYEEEE. The CDR3 sequence is 14 residues long. DNA of the CDR3: TGTGCCAGCAGCTTCGGGGGGCTGGACACTGAAGCTTTCTTT. Protein sequence: CASSFGGLDTEAFF.

This chain links TRBV5-1 with TRBJ2-3, with 9 positions matching TRBD1. The germline V gene has CDR1 SGHRS and CDR2 YFSETQ. The V and J ends lost 0 bases and 6 bases, in that order; junction bases with no gene match: 5. The length of the CDR3 is 15 residues. The CDR3 coding sequence is TGCGCCAGCAGCTTGGAGGACAGGGGCCTCGATACGCAGTATTTT. Translating it yields CASSLEDRGLDTQYF.